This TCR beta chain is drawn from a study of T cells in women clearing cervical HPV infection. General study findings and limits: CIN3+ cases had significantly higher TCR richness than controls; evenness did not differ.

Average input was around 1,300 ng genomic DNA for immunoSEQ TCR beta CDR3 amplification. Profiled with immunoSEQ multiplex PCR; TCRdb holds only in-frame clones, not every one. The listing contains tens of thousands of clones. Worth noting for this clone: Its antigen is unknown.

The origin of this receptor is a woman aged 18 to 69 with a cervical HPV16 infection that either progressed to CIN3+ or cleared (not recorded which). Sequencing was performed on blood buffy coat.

The covered CDR3 bases are TGCGCCAGCAGCTTGGGTAATAGCGGGGGAACCACAGATACG. Translating it yields CASSLGNSGGTTDT. Given in full, the CDR3 is CASSLGNSGGTTDTQYF. J is TRBJ2-3 and V is TRBV5-1, with TRBD2 identical over 9 bases. The observed sequence ends 3 residues before the CDR3 terminus, with the missing tail filled in from the germline J gene. Germline lookup yields CDR1 SGHRS and CDR2 YFSETQ. The junction had 7 bases not matched to a gene; V was cut back by 0 bases and J by 2 bases. The CDR3 runs to 17 residues.